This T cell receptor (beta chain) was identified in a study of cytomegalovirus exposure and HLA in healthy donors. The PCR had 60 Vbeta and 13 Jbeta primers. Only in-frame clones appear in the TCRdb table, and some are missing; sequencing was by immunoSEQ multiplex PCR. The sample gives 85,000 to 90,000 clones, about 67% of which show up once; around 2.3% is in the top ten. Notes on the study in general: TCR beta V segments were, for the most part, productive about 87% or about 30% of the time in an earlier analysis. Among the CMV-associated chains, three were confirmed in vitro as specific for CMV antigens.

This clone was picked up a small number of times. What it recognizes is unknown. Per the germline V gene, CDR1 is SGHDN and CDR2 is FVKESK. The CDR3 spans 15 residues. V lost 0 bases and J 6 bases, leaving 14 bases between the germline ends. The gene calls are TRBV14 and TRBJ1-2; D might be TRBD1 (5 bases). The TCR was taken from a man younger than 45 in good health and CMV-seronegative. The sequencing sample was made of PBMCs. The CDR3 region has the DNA TGTGCCAGCAGCCAAGATGGGTGGGGCCGGGATGGCTACACCTTC. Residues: CASSQDGWGRDGYTF.